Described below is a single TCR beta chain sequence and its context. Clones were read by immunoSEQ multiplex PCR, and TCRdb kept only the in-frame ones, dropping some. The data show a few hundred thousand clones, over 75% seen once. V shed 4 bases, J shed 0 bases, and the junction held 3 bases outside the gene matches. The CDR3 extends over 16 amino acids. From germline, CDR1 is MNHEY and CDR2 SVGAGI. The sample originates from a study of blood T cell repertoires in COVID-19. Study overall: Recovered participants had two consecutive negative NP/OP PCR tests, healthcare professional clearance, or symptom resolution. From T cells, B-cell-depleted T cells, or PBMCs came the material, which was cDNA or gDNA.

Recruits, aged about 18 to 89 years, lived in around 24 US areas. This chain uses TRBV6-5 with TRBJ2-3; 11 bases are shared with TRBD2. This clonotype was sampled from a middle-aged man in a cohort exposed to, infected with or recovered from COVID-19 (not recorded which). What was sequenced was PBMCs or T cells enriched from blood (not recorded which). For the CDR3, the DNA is TGTGCCAGCAGTTTTCCTAGCGGGGGGAGCACAGATACGCAGTATTTT. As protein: CASSFPSGGSTDTQYF.